The 11 T cell receptor beta chains presented below share a single source sample, sequenced in a study of T cells after yellow fever vaccination. TCRdb analysed the 5' RACE reads with MiXCR anew, one entry per CDR3 protein. The sample has 100,000 to 150,000 distinct CDR3 sequences, over 8% seen once. The specimen was CD8+ T cells sorted from PBMCs, collected on the day of the yellow fever booster vaccination. These receptors were obtained from a man aged 18 to 30 who received the YFV17D yellow fever vaccine.

The gene calls are TRBV10-2 and TRBJ1-1; TRBD1 agrees at 7 bases. Trimming removed 5 bases from V and 4 bases from J; junction bases left unmatched: 7. The germline gives CDR1 WSHSY, CDR2 SAAADI. The CDR3 runs 14 residues. CDR3 sequence reads: CASSRTGAGTEAFF. The CDR3, as DNA: TGCGCCAGCAGTAGAACAGGGGCTGGCACTGAAGCTTTCTTT.

The sample holds many counts of this clonotype. The chain is built from TRBV11-2 and TRBJ2-1; perhaps TRBD2 as D (5 bases). CDR3 size: 14 residues. The V gene's germline CDR1 is SGHAT and CDR2 FQNNGV. V shed 5 bases and J shed 0 bases, with 8 bases lying between them. CDR3 nucleotides: TGTGCCAGCAGCACCGGACTCTCCTACAATGAGCAGTTCTTC. Translated, it gives CASSTGLSYNEQFF.

This clonotype has just a few counts. The chain recombines TRBV15 with TRBJ2-5; 14 nucleotides align to TRBD2. Germline CDR1 and CDR2: LNHNV and YYDKDF (reference sequence). V gave up 5 bases and J gave up 5 bases; unmatched junction bases: 4. The CDR3 runs 15 residues. CDR3 in amino acids: CATSEGTSGGETQYF. The CDR3 bases are TGTGCCACCAGCGAGGGGACTAGCGGGGGTGAGACCCAGTACTTC.

This clonotype has only a few counts. The rearrangement joins TRBV20-1 to TRBJ2-3, with D perhaps matching TRBD2 (6 bases). This CDR3 has 14 amino acids. Trimming took 3 bases from V and 6 from J, leaving 16 bases between them. From germline, CDR1 is DFQATT and CDR2 SNEGSKA (reference sequence). Here the CDR3 DNA reads TGCAGTGCTAGTGATGGAGGGGCGCTGGATACGCAGTATTTT. It is translated as CSASDGGALDTQYF.

The sample holds many counts of this clonotype. This rearrangement joins TRBV6-2 or TRBV6-3 to TRBJ2-1, with TRBD2 matching 10 bases. Germline CDR1 and CDR2: MNHEY and SVGEGT. J gave up 4 bases and V 5 bases, and 5 bases lay outside the gene matches. This CDR3 is 15 amino acids long. CDR3 loop: CASSPLAGEYNEQFF. CDR3 nucleotide sequence: TGTGCCAGCAGTCCTCTAGCGGGGGAGTACAATGAGCAGTTCTTC.

This clonotype appeared many times. One end of the junction fails to match germline, which may point to a read error. The chain employs TRBV7-9 and TRBJ1-2, with 7 bases fitting TRBD1. Germline V gene sequence: CDR1 SEHNR, CDR2 FQNEAQ (reference sequence). There are 15 residues in the CDR3. The CDR3 sequence is CASTLEEGAPYGYTF. CDR3 sequence (DNA): TGTGCCAGCACCTTAGAAGAGGGGGCACCCTATGGCTACACCTTC.

The rearrangement links TRBV5-1 to TRBJ2-2; perhaps TRBD2 as D (5 bases). From germline, CDR1 is SGHRS and CDR2 YFSETQ. V was cut by 5 bases and J by 4 bases, with 30 bases left in between. The CDR3 runs 20 residues. The CDR3 bases are TGCGCCAGCAGACCTACTTGGAGGTTACAGCCCGCTATTTTCACCGGGGAGCTGTTTTTT. It is translated as CASRPTWRLQPAIFTGELFF.

This clonotype has at least ten counts. The V and J genes are TRBV3-1 and TRBJ1-5, with D possibly being TRBD1 (5 bases). Germline V gives CDR1 LGHDT, CDR2 YNNKEL (reference sequence). V dropped 5 bases and J dropped 5 bases, with 16 bases sitting between them. This CDR3 spans 15 amino acids. For the CDR3, the DNA is TGTGCCAGCAGCGAATTCCCAGGGATCTATCAGCCCCAGCATTTT. It translates to CASSEFPGIYQPQHF.

V usage is TRBV10-3 and J usage is TRBJ1-1; D gene ambiguous. Germline CDR1 and CDR2: ENHRY and SYGVKD. V lost 3 bases and J 4 bases, leaving 9 bases between the germline ends. The CDR3 consists of 13 residues. The CDR3 sequence is CAISESVFTEAFF. The CDR3 DNA reads TGTGCCATCAGTGAATCAGTGTTCACTGAAGCTTTCTTT.

The chain combines TRBV4-3 with TRBJ2-2; 10 positions match TRBD1. The junction had 12 bases not matched to a gene; V was cut back by 4 bases and J by 7 bases. CDR3 length: 17 residues. Germline V gene data show CDR1 as LGHNA and CDR2 as YSLEER. CDR3 in DNA: TGCGCCAGCAGCCCCGGGCCGGGACAGGGGTTGTTCGGGGAGCTGTTTTTT. It yields the protein CASSPGPGQGLFGELFF.

There are many counts of this clonotype. V and J are TRBV6-2 or TRBV6-3 and TRBJ1-5; D is uncertain. The CDR3 contains 13 residues. Looked up from germline, CDR1 is MNHEY and CDR2 is SVGEGT. Trimming left V 1 base short and J 4 bases short, with 5 bases between. The CDR3 protein is CASSYWENQPQHF. CDR3 DNA: TGTGCCAGCAGTTACTGGGAGAATCAGCCCCAGCATTTT.